This T cell receptor (beta chain) comes out of a study of early stage breast cancer tumors. Study details: Average read coverage per sample was around 10-fold.

Sequencing used immunoSEQ multiplex PCR; TCRdb keeps in-frame clones, though not all of them. The table shows approximately 10,000 clones, with about three quarters occurring only once. The CDR3 loop spans 11 amino acids. Germline assignment: CDR1 SGHNT and CDR2 YENEEA. The V end was cut by 7 bases, the J end by 3 bases, with 7 bases between. The sample consisted of breast tumor tissue. The rearrangement uses TRBV11-3 and TRBJ2-7; D remains ambiguous. The receptor's source is a person aged 40-50 years with breast cancer. CDR3 nucleotide sequence: TGTGCCAGCACCGCGGACTACGAGCAGTACTTC. Its translation: CASTADYEQYF.